Shown below are 27 T cell receptor beta chains from a single sample sequenced in a study of blood T cell repertoires in COVID-19. Data came from immunoSEQ multiplex PCR; TCRdb stores just in-frame clones and leaves some out. The sample has around 260,000 clones, 75% to 95% seen once. Sequencing input: PBMCs or T cells enriched from blood (not recorded which). All receptors derive from a woman aged 25 to 45 who had recovered from COVID-19.

This chain uses TRBV13 with TRBJ2-7, with 11 bases fitting TRBD2. The CDR3 runs to 15 residues. Germline CDR1 is PRHDT and CDR2 is FYEKMQ (reference sequence). The junction had 5 bases not matched to a gene; V was cut back by 4 bases and J by 3 bases. CDR3 in DNA: TGTGCCAGCAGCTACCGGACTAGCGGGCGCTACGAGCAGTACTTC. This translates into CASSYRTSGRYEQYF.

The chain uses TRBV11-2 and TRBJ2-1; the match to TRBD2 covers 13 bases. With 5 bases clipped from V and 9 bases from J, the junction kept 10 bases outside the gene matches. The CDR3 length is 16 residues. CDR1 SGHAT and CDR2 FQNNGV come from the germline V gene. This chain's CDR3 is CASSVRLAGGFGEQFF. The CDR3 DNA follows: TGTGCCAGCAGCGTAAGACTAGCGGGAGGTTTCGGTGAGCAGTTCTTC.

This chain joins TRBV28 and TRBJ1-2; 8 bases fit TRBD1. The germline gives CDR1 MDHEN, CDR2 SYDVKM. The junction had 6 bases not matched to a gene; V was cut back by 4 bases and J by 8 bases. The CDR3 runs to 13 residues. This CDR3 reads CASSSTGVYGYTF. CDR3 nucleotides: TGTGCCAGCAGTTCGACAGGGGTATACGGCTACACCTTC.

The chain is built from TRBV21-1 and TRBJ2-7; TRBD2, the D gene given by the table, was not confirmed from the DNA. TRBV21-1 is termed a pseudogene. This CDR3 contains 14 residues. CDR3 loop: CASATRLSSYEQYF. The CDR3 DNA is TGTGCCAGCGCTACTAGATTAAGCTCCTACGAGCAGTACTTC.

The V call is TRBV3-1 (or the pseudogene TRBV3-2), the J call TRBJ1-5; D is ambiguous. Germline CDR1 is LGHDT and CDR2 is YNNKEL (reference sequence). The CDR3 is made up of 15 amino acids. Trimming shortened V by 1 base and J by 3 bases, and 10 bases separated the two germline ends. The CDR3, as DNA: TGTGCCAGCAGCCAAGGTACAGTTTTCAATCAGCCCCAGCATTTT. As protein: CASSQGTVFNQPQHF.

The genes are TRBV3-1 (or the pseudogene TRBV3-2) and TRBJ1-4; 7 bases match TRBD1. The V and J ends lost 2 bases and 7 bases, in that order; junction bases with no gene match: 7. The CDR3 is 15 amino acids. Germline V gene data show CDR1 as LGHDT and CDR2 as YNNKEL (reference sequence). The CDR3 DNA reads as TGTGCCAGCAGCCAATCTGGGACAGCTCCTGAAAAACTGTTTTTT. This codes for CASSQSGTAPEKLFF.

CDR3 DNA: TGTGCCAGCAGCCGCCGGGAGGGAACAACCTACGAGCAGTACTTC. Protein product: CASSRREGTTYEQYF. The chain is built from TRBV7-9 and TRBJ2-7, with 8 bases fitting TRBD2. V was pared by 5 bases and J by 2 bases, with 8 bases of the junction left unmatched. Per the germline V gene, CDR1 is SEHNR and CDR2 is FQNEAQ (reference sequence). CDR3 length: 15 amino acids.

The chain has TRBV4-1 and TRBJ2-5; 15 bases line up with TRBD2. J was trimmed by 5 bases and V by 3 bases; bases with no gene match: 1. The length of the CDR3 is 15 residues. Germline values: CDR1 MGHRA, CDR2 YSYEKL. The CDR3 loop reads CASSQGLAGGETQYF. CDR3 sequence (DNA): TGCGCCAGCAGCCAGGGACTAGCGGGAGGTGAGACCCAGTACTTC.

The rearrangement uses TRBV7-2 and TRBJ2-7, with 10 positions matching TRBD2. Germline V gives CDR1 SGHTA, CDR2 FQGNSA. Trimming cost V 5 bases and J 4 bases; bases outside gene matches: 8. The CDR3 sequence is 15 residues long. Here the CDR3 DNA reads TGTGCCAGCAGCCGGACCGGGACTAGCGTGTACGAGCAGTACTTC. Residues: CASSRTGTSVYEQYF.

Here the CDR3 reads CASSFDRGTEAFF. The CDR3 DNA follows: TGTGCCAGCAGTTTCGACAGGGGTACTGAAGCTTTCTTT. V usage is TRBV28 and J usage is TRBJ1-1; 8 bases match TRBD1. J was trimmed by 5 bases and V by 3 bases; bases with no gene match: 2. The CDR3 is 13 residues long. CDR1 is MDHEN and CDR2 is SYDVKM in the germline V gene. Full variable domain (remainder filled in from reference TRBV28 and TRBJ1-1): DVKVTQSSRYLVKRTGEKVFLECVQDMDHENMFWYRQDPGLGLRLIYFSYDVKMKEKGDIPEGYSVSREKKERFSLILESASTNQTSMYLCASSFDRGTEAFFGQGTRLTVV.

The chain is built from TRBV11-2 and TRBJ1-4; D is perhaps TRBD1 (6 bases). This CDR3 comprises 14 residues. V lost 5 bases to trimming and J lost 3 bases, with 10 bases between them. Germline CDR1 SGHAT, CDR2 FQNNGV. The CDR3 sequence is CASSGDTANEKLFF. Written as DNA, the CDR3 is TGTGCCAGCAGCGGGGACACCGCTAATGAAAAACTGTTTTTT.

The chain carries TRBV2 and TRBJ1-2, with TRBD1 identical over 10 bases. After removal of 7 bases from V and 4 bases from J, the junction contained 3 bases not matched to a gene. Germline V gene sequence: CDR1 SNHLY, CDR2 FYNNEI. CDR3 length: 13 amino acids. The CDR3 loop is CASTGDRGYGYTF. CDR3 sequence (DNA): TGTGCCAGCACTGGGGACAGGGGCTATGGCTACACCTTC.

The chain recombines TRBV6-5 with TRBJ1-1; 7 bases are a match to TRBD1. J lost 0 bases, V lost 6 bases, and 7 bases had no gene match. There are 15 residues in the CDR3. CDR1 and CDR2 from the germline V gene are MNHEY and SVGAGI. CDR3 nucleotides: TGTGCCAGCAGCATGGGACAGCGTTTGAACACTGAAGCTTTCTTT. It yields the protein CASSMGQRLNTEAFF.

The V gene is TRBV10-3, the J gene TRBJ2-1; 12 positions agree with TRBD2. Germline loops: CDR1 ENHRY, CDR2 SYGVKD. The CDR3 runs 17 residues. V gave up 6 bases and J gave up 10 bases; unmatched junction bases: 16. The CDR3 DNA sequence: TGTGCCATCAGGGCCAACCTAGCGGGAGGGCCGCGGGGGGAGCAGTTCTTC. Translating it yields CAIRANLAGGPRGEQFF.

This chain joins TRBV5-1 and TRBJ2-7; perhaps TRBD2 as D (5 bases). The CDR3 spans 15 residues. The germline CDR1 and CDR2 sequences are SGHRS and YFSETQ. V lost 4 bases to trimming and J lost 0 bases, with 14 bases between them. CDR3: CASSRGSSPSYEQYF. The DNA for the CDR3 is TGCGCCAGCAGCCGAGGGAGTTCCCCCTCCTACGAGCAGTACTTC. The whole variable domain, remainder taken from reference TRBV5-1 and TRBJ2-7, is KAGVTQTPRYLIKTRGQQVTLSCSPISGHRSVSWYQQTPGQGLQFLFEYFSETQRNKGNFPGRFSGRQFSNSRSEMNVSTLELGDSALYLCASSRGSSPSYEQYFGPGTRLTVT.

This clone was found a few times. DNA of the CDR3: TGCGCCAGCAGCCAAGGGATTGGGGAGATCGGCGCCATATATTTT. Amino acid sequence: CASSQGIGEIGAIYF. V and J are TRBV4-1 and TRBJ1-3; D unresolved. V shed 1 base and J shed 11 bases, with 18 bases lying between them. The CDR3 runs 15 residues. The V gene's germline CDR1 is MGHRA and CDR2 YSYEKL.

The rearrangement uses TRBV4-3 and TRBJ2-2, with 8 positions matching TRBD1. Germline V gives CDR1 LGHNA, CDR2 YSLEER. V lost 0 bases and J lost 6; bases outside the gene matches: 12. The CDR3 is made up of 18 amino acids. The CDR3 bases are TGCGCCAGCAGCCAAGAAAGGACAGGGAGATTATCGGCCGGGGAGCTGTTTTTT. Translation: CASSQERTGRLSAGELFF.

This chain links TRBV24-1 with TRBJ2-4; 7 bases are a match to TRBD1. V trimming: 5 bases; J trimming: 5 bases; junction bases outside the gene matches: 8. Germline V CDR1 and CDR2: KGHDR, SFDVKD. This CDR3 contains 15 residues. CDR3 nucleotides: TGTGCCACCAGTGGGGTAGGGGGCGAGGAAAACATTCAGTACTTC. This encodes CATSGVGGEENIQYF.

This chain connects TRBV19 to TRBJ2-3; possible D gene TRBD1, 5 bases. The length of the CDR3 is 15 residues. Germline V lookup: CDR1 LNHDA, CDR2 SQIVND (reference sequence). The V end lost 6 bases, the J end lost 2 bases, and 15 bases lay between the germline ends. Written as DNA, the CDR3 is TGTGCCAGTAGCCGGACAAGGAGCTTCACAGATACGCAGTATTTT. Translated, it gives CASSRTRSFTDTQYF.

The genes are TRBV2 and TRBJ2-3; D remains ambiguous. This CDR3 has 12 amino acids. The germline V and J ends were trimmed by 10 bases and 5 bases, with 13 bases remaining between them. Germline V lookup: CDR1 SNHLY, CDR2 FYNNEI. This CDR3 reads CANNPRQDTQYF. The CDR3 region has the DNA TGTGCCAACAATCCTCGTCAAGATACGCAGTATTTT.

The chain has TRBV6-5 and TRBJ1-5; 7 nucleotides agree with TRBD1. The length of the CDR3 is 16 residues. The germline V gene encodes CDR1 MNHEY and CDR2 SVGAGI. After removal of 3 bases from V and 5 bases from J, the junction contained 10 bases not matched to a gene. This chain's CDR3 is CASSYFDREVYQPQHF. The CDR3 DNA is TGTGCCAGCAGTTATTTCGACAGGGAGGTGTATCAGCCCCAGCATTTT.

The V and J genes are TRBV12-5 and TRBJ2-2; 7 nucleotides line up with TRBD1. V lost 6 bases and J lost 0; bases outside the gene matches: 4. CDR3 length: 15 residues. The germline V gene has CDR1 LGHNT and CDR2 FRNRAP. The CDR3 DNA sequence: TGTGCTAGTGGCTCCGGGACAGCGAACACCGGGGAGCTGTTTTTT. Its translation is CASGSGTANTGELFF.

The V call is TRBV19, the J call TRBJ2-7; 7 bases align to TRBD1. This CDR3 contains 17 residues. The V segment lost 11 bases and the J segment 1 base; nucleotides outside the gene matches: 20. Per germline, CDR1 LNHDA and CDR2 SQIVND (reference sequence). CDR3: CAPTGDRDKESSYEQYF. As DNA, the CDR3 is TGTGCCCCAACGGGCGACAGGGATAAGGAGAGTTCCTACGAGCAGTACTTC.

The chain uses TRBV15 and TRBJ2-1; a weak D match, TRBD2 (6 bases). Germline CDR1 and CDR2: LNHNV and YYDKDF (reference sequence). The CDR3 is 15 amino acids. V gave up 5 bases and J gave up 1 base, with 12 bases separating them. CDR3 sequence reads: CATSAAGRSYNEQFF. The CDR3 DNA reads as TGTGCCACCAGCGCCGCGGGGCGGTCCTACAATGAGCAGTTCTTC.

J is TRBJ2-2 and V is TRBV6-6; perhaps TRBD1 as D (6 bases). Germline CDR1 and CDR2: MNHNY and SVGAGI (reference sequence). Trimming took 6 bases from V and 1 from J, leaving 15 bases between them. The CDR3 sequence is 16 residues long. CDR3 nucleotide sequence: TGTGCCAGCAGCCCGCCACGGGACATGAACACCGGGGAGCTGTTTTTT. Its translation is CASSPPRDMNTGELFF.

This chain joins TRBV4-2 and TRBJ1-4; D is unclear. With 0 bases removed from V and 10 bases from J, the gap between germline ends came to 18 bases. The germline V gene has CDR1 LGHNA and CDR2 YNFKEQ. This CDR3 region has 16 residues. CDR3 DNA: TGTGCCAGCAGCCAAGATTCGGGGATGGAGGGTGGAAAACTGTTTTTT. This encodes CASSQDSGMEGGKLFF.

The J gene is TRBJ2-2, the V gene TRBV7-3; tentatively, D is TRBD2 (5 bases). This CDR3 has 15 amino acids. Trimming left V 3 bases short and J 0 bases short, with 8 bases between. Germline CDR1 and CDR2: SGHTA and FQGTGA. CDR3 protein: CASSLDSANTGELFF. Written as DNA, the CDR3 is TGTGCCAGCAGCTTGGACTCCGCGAACACCGGGGAGCTGTTTTTT.